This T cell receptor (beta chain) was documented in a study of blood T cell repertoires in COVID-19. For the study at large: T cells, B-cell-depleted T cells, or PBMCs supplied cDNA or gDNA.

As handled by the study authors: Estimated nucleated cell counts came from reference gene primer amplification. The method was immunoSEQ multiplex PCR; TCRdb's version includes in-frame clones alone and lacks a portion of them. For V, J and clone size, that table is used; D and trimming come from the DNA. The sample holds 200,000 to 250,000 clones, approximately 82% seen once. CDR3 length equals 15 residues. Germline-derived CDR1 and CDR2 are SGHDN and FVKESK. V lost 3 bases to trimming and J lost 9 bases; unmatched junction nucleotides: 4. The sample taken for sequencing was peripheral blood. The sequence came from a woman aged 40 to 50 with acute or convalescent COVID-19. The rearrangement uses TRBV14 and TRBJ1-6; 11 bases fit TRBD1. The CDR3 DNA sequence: TGTGCCAGCAGCCATGGACAGGGGGCGACTTCACCCCTCCACTTT. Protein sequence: CASSHGQGATSPLHF. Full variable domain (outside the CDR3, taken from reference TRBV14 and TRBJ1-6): EAGVTQFPSHSVIEKGQTVTLRCDPISGHDNLYWYRRVMGKEIKFLLHFVKESKQDESGMPNNRFLAERTGGTYSTLKVQPAELEDSGVYFCASSHGQGATSPLHFGNGTRLTVT.